This T cell receptor beta chain was found in a study of radiotherapy plus CTLA-4 blockade in lung cancer (dated by TCRdb to 2016 to 2018). Notes on the research overall: Among the enrolled patients, about 19% had an objective response, and less than 40% reached disease control. Overall study outcomes, separate from this receptor: Increased serum interferon-beta after radiation, together with early dynamic changes in blood T cell clones, were reported to be the strongest predictors of response. TCR clones derived from tumors expanded in peripheral blood after treatment with radiotherapy and ipilimumab.

Libraries were prepared through the immunoSEQ multiplex PCR assay. What TCRdb holds here is the immuneACCESS table cut down to in-frame rearrangements. Part of the clones is not present; checked against another copy, under half of the missing clones reflect an unresolved V gene, and the others are unexplained. In this sample the table shows some 94,000 clones, about four fifths of which occur a single time. Of the sample, more than 20% falls within the top ten clones. About this clone itself: Its antigen is currently not known. Nothing much larger sits one base from this clone, and base qualities are not available.

Focal radiation therapy combined with CTLA-4 blockade (ipilimumab) was tested in patients with chemo-refractory metastatic non-small-cell lung cancer. The sequence was obtained from a human donor with non-small cell lung cancer that progressed on radiotherapy plus ipilimumab. Sequences were derived from peripheral blood, sampled from a patient treated with radiotherapy plus ipilimumab.

The CDR3 corresponds to CASIGEYNEQFF. The DNA reads as follows: TGTGCCAGCATCGGGGAGTACAATGAGCAGTTCTTC. The sequence is built from TRBV2 and TRBJ2-1; the D gene is perhaps TRBD2, on 5 matching bases. Reading from cysteine to phenylalanine, the CDR3 counts 12 amino acids. CDR3 DNA only is kept here, 36 bases in frame from base 1. The germline V gene yields SNHLY for CDR1 and FYNNEI for CDR2. The V end loses 7 bases and the J end loses 4 bases, and a stretch of 8 bases separates them.